This T cell receptor beta chain stems from a study of vaccination and CD4 T cells after COVID-19. V was trimmed by 3 bases and J by 4 bases, leaving 10 bases between them. Germline V lookup: CDR1 MDHEN, CDR2 SYDVKM. CDR3 size: 14 residues. Cultured CD4+ T cell DNA was sequenced using the Oncomine TCR Beta short-read assay. TCRdb independently ran MiXCR on the PCR reads; one entry per CDR3 protein. The sample shows around 15,000 distinct CDR3 sequences, 40% to 65% of them seen only once. The treatment was: roughly 11-day PBMC culture with coronavirus spike peptide pools or control peptides (ViraFEST assay). To note about this clonotype: No antigen is known for it.

The receptor was isolated from a human donor who had recovered from COVID-19. Material: CD4+ T cells from blood, cultured in vitro, obtained before SARS-CoV-2 vaccination. The V call is TRBV28, the J call TRBJ1-5; weak D call: TRBD1 (6 bases). The CDR3 DNA is TGTGCCAGCAGTTTGGGGCAGGGGAATCAGCCCCAGCATTTT. Translating it yields CASSLGQGNQPQHF.